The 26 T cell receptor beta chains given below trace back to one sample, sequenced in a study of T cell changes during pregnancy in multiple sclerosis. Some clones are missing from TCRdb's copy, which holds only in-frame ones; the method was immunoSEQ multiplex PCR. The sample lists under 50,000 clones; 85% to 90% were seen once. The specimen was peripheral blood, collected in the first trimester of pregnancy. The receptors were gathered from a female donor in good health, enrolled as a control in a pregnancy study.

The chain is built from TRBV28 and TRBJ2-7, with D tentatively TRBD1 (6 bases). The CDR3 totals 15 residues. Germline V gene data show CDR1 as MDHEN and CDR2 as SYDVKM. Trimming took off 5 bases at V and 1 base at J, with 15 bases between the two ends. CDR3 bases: TGTGCCAGCAGTACCCCGAATCAGGGGTCCTACGAGCAGTACTTC. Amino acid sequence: CASSTPNQGSYEQYF.

The CDR3 nucleotides are TGTGCCAGCAGTTTCTTACCCAAGGGGGAGCAGTTCTTC. Its translation: CASSFLPKGEQFF. The chain employs TRBV27 and TRBJ2-1; maybe TRBD1 (5 bases). Germline assignment: CDR1 MNHEY and CDR2 SMNVEV (reference sequence). V was cut by 3 bases and J by 10 bases, with 13 bases left in between. The CDR3 spans 13 residues.

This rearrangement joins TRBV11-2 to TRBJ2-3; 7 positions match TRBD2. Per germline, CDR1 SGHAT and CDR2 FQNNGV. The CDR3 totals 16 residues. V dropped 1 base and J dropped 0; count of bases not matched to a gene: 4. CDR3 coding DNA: TGTGCCAGCAGCTTAGGCCCAGCGGGAAGCACAGATACGCAGTATTTT. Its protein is CASSLGPAGSTDTQYF.

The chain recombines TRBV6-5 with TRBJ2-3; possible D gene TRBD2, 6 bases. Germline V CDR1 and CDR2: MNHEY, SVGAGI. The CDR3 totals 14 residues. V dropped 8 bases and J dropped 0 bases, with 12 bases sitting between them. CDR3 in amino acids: CASARRASTDTQYF. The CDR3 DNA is TGTGCCAGCGCCAGGAGGGCCAGCACAGATACGCAGTATTTT.

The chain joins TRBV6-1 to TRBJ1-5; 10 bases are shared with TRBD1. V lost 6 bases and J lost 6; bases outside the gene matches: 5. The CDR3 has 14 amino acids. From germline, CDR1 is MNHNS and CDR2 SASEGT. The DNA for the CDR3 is TGTGCCAGCAGGGGACAGGGGTTAAGTCAGCCCCAGCATTTT. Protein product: CASRGQGLSQPQHF.

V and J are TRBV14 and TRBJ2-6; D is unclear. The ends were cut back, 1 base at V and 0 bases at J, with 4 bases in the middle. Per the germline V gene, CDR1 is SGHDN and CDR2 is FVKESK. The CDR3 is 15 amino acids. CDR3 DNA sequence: TGTGCCAGCAGCCAAGGCAGCTCTGGGGCCAACGTCCTGACTTTC. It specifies CASSQGSSGANVLTF.

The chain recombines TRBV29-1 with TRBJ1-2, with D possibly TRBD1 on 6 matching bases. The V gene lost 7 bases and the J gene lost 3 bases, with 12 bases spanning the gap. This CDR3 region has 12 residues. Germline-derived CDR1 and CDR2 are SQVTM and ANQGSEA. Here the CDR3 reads CSANREHYGYTF. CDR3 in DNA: TGCAGCGCAAACAGGGAACACTATGGCTACACCTTC.

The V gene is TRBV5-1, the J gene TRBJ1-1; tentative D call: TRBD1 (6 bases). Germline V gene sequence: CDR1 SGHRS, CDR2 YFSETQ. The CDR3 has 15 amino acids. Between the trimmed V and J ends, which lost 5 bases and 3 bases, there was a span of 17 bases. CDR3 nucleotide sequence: TGCGCCAGCAGGTTCTTATCTCAGGGGTACACTGAAGCTTTCTTT. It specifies CASRFLSQGYTEAFF. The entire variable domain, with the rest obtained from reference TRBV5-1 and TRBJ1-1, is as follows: KAGVTQTPRYLIKTRGQQVTLSCSPISGHRSVSWYQQTPGQGLQFLFEYFSETQRNKGNFPGRFSGRQFSNSRSEMNVSTLELGDSALYLCASRFLSQGYTEAFFGQGTRLTVV.

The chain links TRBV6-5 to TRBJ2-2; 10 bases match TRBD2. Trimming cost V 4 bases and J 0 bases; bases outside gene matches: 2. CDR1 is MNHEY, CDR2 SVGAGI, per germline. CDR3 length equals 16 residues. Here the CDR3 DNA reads TGTGCCAGCAGTTTAGCGGGGGGATCGAACACCGGGGAGCTGTTTTTT. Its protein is CASSLAGGSNTGELFF.

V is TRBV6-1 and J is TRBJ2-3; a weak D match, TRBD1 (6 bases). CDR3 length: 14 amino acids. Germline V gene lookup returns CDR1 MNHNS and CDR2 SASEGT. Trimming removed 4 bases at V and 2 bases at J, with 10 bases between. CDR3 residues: CASSGRTDTDTQYF. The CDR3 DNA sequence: TGTGCCAGCAGTGGACGGACAGACACAGATACGCAGTATTTT.

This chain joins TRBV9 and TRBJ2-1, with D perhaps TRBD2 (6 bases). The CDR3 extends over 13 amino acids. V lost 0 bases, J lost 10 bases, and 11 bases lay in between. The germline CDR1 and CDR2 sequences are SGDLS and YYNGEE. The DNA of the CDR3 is TGTGCCAGCAGCGTAGAGTGGGGAGGAGAGCAGTTCTTC. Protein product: CASSVEWGGEQFF.

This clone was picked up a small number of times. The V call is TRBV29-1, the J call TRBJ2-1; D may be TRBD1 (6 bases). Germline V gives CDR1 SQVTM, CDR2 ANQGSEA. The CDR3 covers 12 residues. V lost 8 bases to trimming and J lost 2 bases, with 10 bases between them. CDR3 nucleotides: TGCAGCTCAGGGGACGCCTACAATGAGCAGTTCTTC. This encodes CSSGDAYNEQFF.

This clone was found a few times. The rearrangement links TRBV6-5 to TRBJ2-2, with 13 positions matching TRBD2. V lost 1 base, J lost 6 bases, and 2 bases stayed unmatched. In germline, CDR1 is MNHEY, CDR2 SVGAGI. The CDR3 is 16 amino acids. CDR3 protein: CASSYLTSGRPGELFF. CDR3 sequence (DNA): TGTGCCAGCAGTTACTTGACTAGCGGGAGGCCCGGGGAGCTGTTTTTT.

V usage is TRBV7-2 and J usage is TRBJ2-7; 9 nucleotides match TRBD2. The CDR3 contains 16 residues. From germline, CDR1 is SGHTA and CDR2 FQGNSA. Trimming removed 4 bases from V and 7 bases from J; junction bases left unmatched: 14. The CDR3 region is CASSSAPLSGRFEQYF. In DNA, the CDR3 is TGTGCCAGCAGCTCCGCCCCCCTAAGCGGGAGGTTTGAGCAGTACTTC.

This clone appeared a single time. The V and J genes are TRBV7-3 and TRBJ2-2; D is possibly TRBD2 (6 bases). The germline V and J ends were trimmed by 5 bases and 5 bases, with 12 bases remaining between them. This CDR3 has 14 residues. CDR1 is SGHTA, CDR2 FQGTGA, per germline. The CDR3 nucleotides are TGTGCCAGCAGCACGGGGGTTTCGACCGGGGAGCTGTTTTTT. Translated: CASSTGVSTGELFF.

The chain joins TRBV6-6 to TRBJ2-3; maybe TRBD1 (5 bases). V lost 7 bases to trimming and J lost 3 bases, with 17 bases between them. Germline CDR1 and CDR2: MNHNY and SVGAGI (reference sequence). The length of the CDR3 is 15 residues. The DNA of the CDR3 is TGTGCCAGCAATACAGGAGCAGGGTTGACAGATACGCAGTATTTT. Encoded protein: CASNTGAGLTDTQYF.

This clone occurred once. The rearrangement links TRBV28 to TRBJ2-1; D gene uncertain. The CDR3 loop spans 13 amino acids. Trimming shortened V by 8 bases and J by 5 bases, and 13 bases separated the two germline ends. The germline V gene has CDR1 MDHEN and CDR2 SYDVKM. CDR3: CASQADNHNEQFF. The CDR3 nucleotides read TGTGCCAGCCAAGCCGACAATCACAATGAGCAGTTCTTC.

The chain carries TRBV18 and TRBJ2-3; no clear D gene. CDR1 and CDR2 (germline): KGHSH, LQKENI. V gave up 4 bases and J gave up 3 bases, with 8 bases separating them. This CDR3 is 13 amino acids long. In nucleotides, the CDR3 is TGTGCCAGCTCACTGATCGGGACAGATACGCAGTATTTT. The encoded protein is CASSLIGTDTQYF.

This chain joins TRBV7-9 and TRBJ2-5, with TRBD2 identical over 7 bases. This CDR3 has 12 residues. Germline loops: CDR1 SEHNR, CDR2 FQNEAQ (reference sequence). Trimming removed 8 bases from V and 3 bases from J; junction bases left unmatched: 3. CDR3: CASPGLEETQYF. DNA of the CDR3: TGTGCCAGCCCCGGACTAGAAGAGACCCAGTACTTC.

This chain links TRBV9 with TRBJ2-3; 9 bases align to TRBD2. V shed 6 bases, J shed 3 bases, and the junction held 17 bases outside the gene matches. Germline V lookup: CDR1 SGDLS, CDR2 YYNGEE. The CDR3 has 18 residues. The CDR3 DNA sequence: TGTGCCAGCACTTTAGGAATGGGTAGCGGGAGTATGACAGATACGCAGTATTTT. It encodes CASTLGMGSGSMTDTQYF. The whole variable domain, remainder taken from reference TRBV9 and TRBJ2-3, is DSGVTQTPKHLITATGQRVTLRCSPRSGDLSVYWYQQSLDQGLQFLIQYYNGEERAKGNILERFSAQQFPDLHSELNLSSLELGDSALYFCASTLGMGSGSMTDTQYFGPGTRLTVL.

The DNA for the CDR3 is TGTGCCAGCAGCTTCCATTTCCGGGGGGGCAATTACGAGCAGTACTTC. Amino acids: CASSFHFRGGNYEQYF. The gene calls are TRBV11-2 and TRBJ2-7; 8 bases are shared with TRBD2. V dropped 3 bases and J dropped 4; count of bases not matched to a gene: 11. The CDR3 has 16 amino acids. Germline CDR1 reads SGHAT; CDR2 reads FQNNGV.

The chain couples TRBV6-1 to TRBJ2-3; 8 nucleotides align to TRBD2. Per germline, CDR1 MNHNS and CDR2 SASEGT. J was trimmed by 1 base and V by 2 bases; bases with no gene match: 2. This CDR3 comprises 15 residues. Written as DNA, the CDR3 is TGTGCCAGCAGTGAACTGACTAGCGGCACAGATACGCAGTATTTT. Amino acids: CASSELTSGTDTQYF.

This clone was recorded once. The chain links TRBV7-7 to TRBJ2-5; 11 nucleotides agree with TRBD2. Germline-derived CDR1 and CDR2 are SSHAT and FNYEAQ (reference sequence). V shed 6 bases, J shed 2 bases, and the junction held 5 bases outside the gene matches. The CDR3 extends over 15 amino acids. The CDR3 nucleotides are TGTGCCAGCAGTTACCTAGCGGGGGGACAAGAGACCCAGTACTTC. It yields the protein CASSYLAGGQETQYF. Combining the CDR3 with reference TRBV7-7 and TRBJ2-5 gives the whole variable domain GAGVSQSPRYKVTKRGQDVTLRCDPISSHATLYWYQQALGQGPEFLTYFNYEAQPDKSGLPSDRFSAERPEGSISTLTIQRTEQRDSAMYRCASSYLAGGQETQYFGPGTRLLVL.

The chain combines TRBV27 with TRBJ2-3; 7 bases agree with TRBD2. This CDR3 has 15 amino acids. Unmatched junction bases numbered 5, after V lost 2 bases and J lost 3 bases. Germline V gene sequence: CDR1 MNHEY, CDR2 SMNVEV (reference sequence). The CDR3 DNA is TGTGCCAGCAGTTTAATCGCTAGCGGTACAGATACGCAGTATTTT. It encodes CASSLIASGTDTQYF.

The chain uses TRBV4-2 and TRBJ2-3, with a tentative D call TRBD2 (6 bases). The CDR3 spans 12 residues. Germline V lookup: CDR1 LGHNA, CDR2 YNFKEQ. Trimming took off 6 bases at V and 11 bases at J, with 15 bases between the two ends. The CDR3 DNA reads TGTGCCAGCAGGCATAACTCGGGACTGCAGTATTTT. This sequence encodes CASRHNSGLQYF.

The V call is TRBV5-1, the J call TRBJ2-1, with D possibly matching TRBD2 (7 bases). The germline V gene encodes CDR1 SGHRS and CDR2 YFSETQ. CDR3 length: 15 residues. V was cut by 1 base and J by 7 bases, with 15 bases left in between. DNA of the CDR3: TGCGCCAGCAGCTTGCCGGGGGGCCCAATAAATGAGCAGTTCTTC. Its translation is CASSLPGGPINEQFF.